A single sample gave rise to the 27 T cell receptor beta chains below, sequenced in a study of CD8 T cells in ankylosing spondylitis. Study-level points and caveats: Blood from ankylosing spondylitis patients appeared to carry a characteristic roughly eight-variant TCR beta motif.

TCRdb redid the calling of the 5' RACE reads with MiXCR, one entry per CDR3 protein. Of fewer than 500,000 distinct CDR3 sequences listed, about a fifth are singletons. What these receptors recognize is not known. The source material was blood, either unsorted or a sorted T cell fraction (not recorded which). The receptors come from a male donor with ankylosing spondylitis.

This clonotype was detected a few times. Germline and junction disagree at one end, which may indicate a read error. The genes are TRBV5-1 and TRBJ1-1, with a weak D call TRBD1 (5 bases). The CDR3 has 14 amino acids. CDR1 SGHRS and CDR2 YFSETQ come from the germline V gene. Written as DNA, the CDR3 is TGCACCAGCAGCTTGGCCCAGGGTGGCACTGAAGCTTTCTTT. As protein: CTSSLAQGGTEAFF.

This rearrangement joins TRBV20-1 to TRBJ2-3, with 10 bases lining up with TRBD2. The CDR3 is 14 residues long. The germline CDR1 and CDR2 sequences are DFQATT and SNEGSKA (reference sequence). The V segment lost 6 bases and the J segment 7 bases; nucleotides outside the gene matches: 10. The CDR3: CSATSGRAINTQYF. The DNA of the CDR3 is TGCAGTGCCACCAGCGGGAGGGCCATCAATACGCAGTATTTT.

V usage is TRBV5-1 and J usage is TRBJ2-6, with D possibly matching TRBD1 (5 bases). V lost 5 bases and J 1 base, leaving 7 bases between the germline ends. The CDR3 is made up of 14 amino acids. The germline V gene has CDR1 SGHRS and CDR2 YFSETQ. CDR3 region: CASRRQSGANVLTF. In nucleotides, the CDR3 is TGCGCCAGCAGGCGACAGTCTGGGGCCAACGTCCTGACTTTC.

This clonotype was seen repeatedly, ten times or more. The CDR3 loop is CASSGDGNYEQYF. The CDR3 bases are TGCGCCAGCAGTGGGGACGGAAACTACGAGCAGTACTTC. V is TRBV5-1 and J is TRBJ2-7; the D call may be TRBD1 or TRBD2 (5 bases each). Germline-derived CDR1 and CDR2 are SGHRS and YFSETQ. The CDR3 totals 13 residues. With 5 bases removed from V and 3 bases from J, the gap between germline ends came to 12 bases.

J is TRBJ2-3 and V is TRBV13; either TRBD1 or TRBD2 may fit D (5 bases each). V lost 2 bases to trimming and J lost 6 bases, with 15 bases between them. The CDR3 consists of 15 residues. Germline values: CDR1 PRHDT, CDR2 FYEKMQ (reference sequence). In DNA form, the CDR3 reads TGTGCCAGCAGCTTAAAACCTTGGGACGGGGATACGCAGTATTTT. Amino acid sequence: CASSLKPWDGDTQYF.

This clonotype was picked up a small number of times. This chain connects TRBV4-3 to TRBJ2-2; no firm D call. Germline CDR1 reads LGHNA; CDR2 reads YSLEER. V was cut by 0 bases and J by 2 bases, with 10 bases left in between. This CDR3 has 16 amino acids. The CDR3 DNA reads TGCGCCAGCAGCCAAGAGATTTACGACAACACCGGGGAGCTGTTTTTT. Translation gives CASSQEIYDNTGELFF.

The chain links TRBV11-3 to TRBJ2-1; 9 positions match TRBD2. The germline CDR1 and CDR2 sequences are SGHNT and YENEEA. The CDR3 sequence is 14 residues long. The trim removed 2 bases at V and 6 bases at J, leaving 2 bases unmatched. The chain's CDR3 is CASSLRREGNEQFF. In DNA form, the CDR3 reads TGTGCCAGCAGCTTAAGGCGGGAGGGCAATGAGCAGTTCTTC.

This clonotype was counted only a few times. This sequence joins TRBV29-1 and TRBJ2-7; 13 nucleotides agree with TRBD2. This CDR3 region has 17 residues. Germline V CDR1 and CDR2: SQVTM, ANQGSEA. The V segment lost 6 bases and the J segment 0 bases; nucleotides outside the gene matches: 11. The CDR3 is CSVSGTSGIRSSYEQYF. The CDR3 DNA reads as TGCAGCGTATCCGGGACTAGCGGGATCCGGAGCTCCTACGAGCAGTACTTC.

At least ten counts were recorded for this clonotype. The chain combines TRBV7-8 with TRBJ1-1; a possible D gene is TRBD1 (6 bases). Trimming pared 5 bases from V and 8 bases from J, leaving 15 bases between. Germline values: CDR1 SGHVS, CDR2 FQNEAQ. The CDR3 extends over 13 amino acids. CDR3 in amino acids: CASSPQGSPEAFF. The CDR3 DNA sequence: TGTGCCAGCAGCCCCCAGGGGAGTCCCGAAGCTTTCTTT.

At least ten counts were recorded for this clonotype. The V and J genes are TRBV29-1 and TRBJ2-1, with 10 bases identical to TRBD2. The CDR3 loop spans 14 amino acids. Germline assignment: CDR1 SQVTM and CDR2 ANQGSEA. The V and J ends lost 7 bases and 4 bases, in that order; junction bases with no gene match: 7. The CDR3 DNA follows: TGCAGCGCTTGGACTAGCGGAGCTTACAATGAGCAGTTCTTC. Translated: CSAWTSGAYNEQFF.

This clonotype appeared many times. The gene calls are TRBV5-1 and TRBJ1-6, with a possible D match to TRBD1 (5 bases). V lost 2 bases and J 10 bases, leaving 13 bases between the germline ends. CDR3 size: 14 residues. Germline CDR1 and CDR2: SGHRS and YFSETQ. The DNA of the CDR3 is TGCGCCAGCAGCTTTCGGACATCTTCCTCACCCCTCCACTTT. Its protein is CASSFRTSSSPLHF.

This chain joins TRBV20-1 and TRBJ2-2, with 9 bases identical to TRBD2. There are 14 residues in the CDR3. Trimming at V came to 2 bases and at J to 7 bases, leaving 5 bases not matched to a gene. Germline values: CDR1 DFQATT, CDR2 SNEGSKA (reference sequence). CDR3 sequence (DNA): TGCAGTGCTAGACGGCTAGCGGGACTCGGGGAGCTGTTTTTT. Its protein product is CSARRLAGLGELFF.

The V and J genes are TRBV20-1 and TRBJ1-3, with D possibly matching TRBD1 (5 bases). The CDR3 sequence is 15 residues long. V was cut by 4 bases and J by 0 bases, with 13 bases left in between. Germline CDR1 is DFQATT and CDR2 is SNEGSKA (reference sequence). Here the CDR3 reads CSAKGRRGSGNTIYF. The CDR3 coding sequence is TGCAGTGCTAAGGGACGGAGGGGCTCTGGAAACACCATATATTTT.

V is TRBV3-1 and J is TRBJ1-5; D gene uncertain. Germline assignment: CDR1 LGHDT and CDR2 YNNKEL (reference sequence). There are 14 residues in the CDR3. V was clipped by 0 bases and J by 4 bases, with 7 bases between them. DNA for the CDR3: TGTGCCAGCAGCCAAGAGCCCGCGAATCAGCCCCAGCATTTT. Translation: CASSQEPANQPQHF.

V usage is TRBV2 and J usage is TRBJ1-5; 8 bases fit TRBD1. CDR1 and CDR2 from the germline V gene are SNHLY and FYNNEI. Unmatched junction bases numbered 9, after V lost 7 bases and J lost 7 bases. The CDR3 has 14 amino acids. The CDR3 here is CASTGRGPQQPQHF. CDR3 nucleotides: TGTGCCAGCACGGGCAGGGGGCCCCAACAGCCCCAGCATTTT. The variable domain in full, completed from reference TRBV2 and TRBJ1-5, reads EPEVTQTPSHQVTQMGQEVILRCVPISNHLYFYWYRQILGQKVEFLVSFYNNEISEKSEIFDDQFSVERPDGSNFTLKIRSTKLEDSAMYFCASTGRGPQQPQHFGDGTRLSIL.

This rearrangement joins TRBV9 to TRBJ2-7; no definite D call. Germline values: CDR1 SGDLS, CDR2 YYNGEE. V gave up 0 bases and J gave up 3 bases, with 10 bases separating them. The CDR3 contains 14 residues. The CDR3 DNA follows: TGTGCCAGCAGCGTAGAGGGCAGTCACTACGAGCAGTACTTC. This encodes CASSVEGSHYEQYF.

This chain joins TRBV6-5 and TRBJ2-7; possibly TRBD1 for D (5 bases). V lost 8 bases, J lost 3 bases, and 8 bases lay in between. The CDR3 runs 11 residues. From germline, CDR1 is MNHEY and CDR2 SVGAGI. CDR3 in amino acids: CASRQYYEQYF. The CDR3 coding sequence is TGTGCCAGCCGACAGTACTACGAGCAGTACTTC.

A few counts support this clonotype. The chain couples TRBV6-5 to TRBJ1-4; the D gene is possibly TRBD1 (5 bases). The germline V gene encodes CDR1 MNHEY and CDR2 SVGAGI. V shed 0 bases and J shed 7 bases, with 12 bases lying between them. The CDR3 consists of 15 residues. The DNA for the CDR3 is TGTGCCAGCAGTTACTCGCCAGGGATTTCTGAAAAACTGTTTTTT. Translated, it gives CASSYSPGISEKLFF.

This chain joins TRBV3-1 and TRBJ1-5; D is undetermined. Germline V gives CDR1 LGHDT, CDR2 YNNKEL (reference sequence). The CDR3 covers 13 residues. V was pared by 4 bases and J by 0 bases, with 4 bases between. The CDR3 sequence is CASSPTSNQPQHF. Written as DNA, the CDR3 is TGTGCCAGCAGCCCCACTAGCAATCAGCCCCAGCATTTT.

This clonotype was seen only a few times. The V and J genes are TRBV7-9 and TRBJ2-1; 8 bases agree with TRBD2. Germline V lookup: CDR1 SEHNR, CDR2 FQNEAQ (reference sequence). This CDR3 has 14 residues. Losses at the gene ends were 8 bases for V and 4 bases for J; bases not matched to a gene: 7. The CDR3 region has the DNA TGTGCCAGCCAAAATAGCGGGAAGTACAATGAGCAGTTCTTC. Its protein is CASQNSGKYNEQFF.

This clonotype appeared a single time. The J gene is TRBJ1-5, the V gene TRBV20-1; possibly TRBD1 for D (5 bases). Germline CDR1 and CDR2: DFQATT and SNEGSKA (reference sequence). Deletions cut 3 bases from V and 4 bases from J, with 10 bases between. The CDR3 extends over 13 amino acids. CDR3 protein: CSASGTDNQPQHF. The DNA of the CDR3 is TGCAGTGCTAGCGGGACTGATAATCAGCCCCAGCATTTT.

V is TRBV5-6 and J is TRBJ2-1, with a tentative D call TRBD1 (5 bases). V was cut by 2 bases and J by 12 bases, with 12 bases left in between. CDR3 size: 12 residues. CDR1 and CDR2 (germline): SGHDT, YYEEEE. In DNA, the CDR3 is TGTGCCAGCAGCTTAGGTCTCAGGGCGCAGTTCTTC. Translated, it gives CASSLGLRAQFF.

The genes are TRBV20-1 and TRBJ2-1, with 14 bases identical to TRBD2. V trimming: 6 bases; J trimming: 9 bases; junction bases outside the gene matches: 7. The CDR3 extends over 14 amino acids. CDR1 and CDR2 from the germline V gene are DFQATT and SNEGSKA (reference sequence). The CDR3 sequence: CSARTSGRLGEQFF. In DNA, the CDR3 is TGCAGTGCGAGGACTAGCGGGAGGTTGGGTGAGCAGTTCTTC.

This rearrangement joins TRBV7-9 to TRBJ2-7, with D perhaps TRBD1 (6 bases). Per germline, CDR1 SEHNR and CDR2 FQNEAQ (reference sequence). V lost 9 bases and J 3 bases, leaving 12 bases between the germline ends. This CDR3 contains 12 residues. The CDR3 is CASSSTGYEQYF. The CDR3 region has the DNA TGTGCCAGTAGTTCGACAGGCTACGAGCAGTACTTC.

This chain links TRBV14 with TRBJ1-1; D possibly corresponds to TRBD1 (5 bases). Germline CDR1 and CDR2: SGHDN and FVKESK. The CDR3 extends over 11 amino acids. V lost 4 bases, J lost 11 bases, and 11 bases lay in between. In DNA, the CDR3 is TGTGCCAGCAGCCTAGGGGTTAAGGCTTTCTTT. Encoded protein: CASSLGVKAFF.

The rearrangement uses TRBV3-1 and TRBJ2-5; D ambiguous. Germline values: CDR1 LGHDT, CDR2 YNNKEL (reference sequence). The V and J ends lost 4 bases and 10 bases respectively, with 13 bases between them. This CDR3 region has 12 residues. CDR3 in DNA: TGTGCCAGCAGCCCGGATGGGCGAGGCCAGTACTTC. Translated: CASSPDGRGQYF.

This clonotype has only a few counts. V is TRBV3-1 and J is TRBJ2-1, with 14 nucleotides matching TRBD2. The CDR3 is 16 amino acids. CDR1 LGHDT and CDR2 YNNKEL come from the germline V gene (reference sequence). J lost 9 bases, V lost 2 bases, and 6 bases had no gene match. The CDR3: CASSQTGLAGGLEQFF. DNA of the CDR3: TGTGCCAGCAGCCAAACCGGACTAGCGGGAGGTCTTGAGCAGTTCTTC.